Below are 18 T cell receptor beta chains sequenced from a single sample in a study of T-cell memory formation after mild COVID-19. TCRdb processed the 5' RACE reads anew with MiXCR; each CDR3 protein has one entry. The repertoire consists of around 260,000 distinct CDR3 sequences, with roughly 17% occurring once and the leading ten covering 22%. The sequencing sample was made of PBMCs or a T cell subset sorted from them (not recorded which). These receptors were obtained from a man aged 18 to 29 who had mild COVID-19 (a few samples of this study predate the infection). Cell type and time point are not known.

This chain links TRBV5-5 with TRBJ2-5; possible D gene TRBD1, 7 bases. Germline V gives CDR1 SGHKS, CDR2 YYEKEE (reference sequence). This CDR3 is 15 amino acids long. Trimming left V 1 base short and J 5 bases short, with 15 bases between. The CDR3 DNA is TGTGCCAGCAGCTTGCCCAGGGGGGCATGGGAGACCCAGTACTTC. This gives the protein CASSLPRGAWETQYF.

The V gene is TRBV7-2, the J gene TRBJ2-1; a weak D match, TRBD2 (6 bases). CDR3 length: 15 amino acids. The V and J ends lost 1 base and 1 base respectively, with 8 bases between them. Germline CDR1 is SGHTA and CDR2 is FQGNSA. The CDR3 nucleotides are TGTGCCAGCAGCTTAGAGGGACTGTCCTACAATGAGCAGTTCTTC. Its protein is CASSLEGLSYNEQFF. Based on the CDR3 plus reference TRBV7-2 and TRBJ2-1, the full variable domain is GAGVSQSPSNKVTEKGKDVELRCDPISGHTALYWYRQSLGQGLEFLIYFQGNSAPDKSGLPSDRFSAERTGGSVSTLTIQRTQQEDSAVYLCASSLEGLSYNEQFFGPGTRLTVL.

The gene calls are TRBV20-1 and TRBJ2-7, with D maybe TRBD1 (5 bases). Trimming shortened V by 3 bases and J by 2 bases, and 11 bases separated the two germline ends. The CDR3 consists of 13 residues. Germline assignment: CDR1 DFQATT and CDR2 SNEGSKA (reference sequence). The CDR3 loop is CSASSDRTYEQYV. In nucleotides, the CDR3 is TGCAGTGCTAGCTCCGACAGAACCTACGAGCAGTACGTC.

This clonotype was seen more than once but under ten times. The chain has TRBV5-5 and TRBJ1-5, with a weak D call TRBD1 (5 bases). The CDR3 consists of 13 residues. The V gene lost 2 bases and the J gene lost 5 bases, with 8 bases spanning the gap. Germline loops: CDR1 SGHKS, CDR2 YYEKEE (reference sequence). The CDR3 sequence: CASSFDSDQPQHF. In DNA form, the CDR3 reads TGTGCCAGCAGCTTCGACAGCGATCAGCCCCAGCATTTT.

This clonotype was detected only a few times. The chain employs TRBV18 and TRBJ2-7; D is perhaps TRBD1 (6 bases). CDR3 length: 15 residues. Germline CDR1 and CDR2: KGHSH and LQKENI. Trimming cost V 3 bases and J 5 bases, with 17 bases left between them. CDR3 nucleotides: TGTGCCAGCTCACCGAACCCAGGGGCTGTAGACGAGCAGTACGTC. It encodes CASSPNPGAVDEQYV.

The CDR3 DNA is TGCAGCGTATCAGAGGGGGCCGGGGAAAAACTGTTTTTT. Encoded protein: CSVSEGAGEKLFF. V and J are TRBV29-1 and TRBJ1-4; 7 bases are shared with TRBD1. CDR1 and CDR2 from the germline V gene are SQVTM and ANQGSEA. CDR3 size: 13 residues. The trim removed 6 bases at V and 8 bases at J, leaving 9 bases unmatched.

This chain links TRBV12-3 or TRBV12-4 with TRBJ2-3, with 8 positions matching TRBD2. The CDR3 has 15 residues. V was pared by 6 bases and J by 1 base, with 6 bases of the junction left unmatched. The CDR3 is CASSSRGAGTDTQYF. CDR3 in DNA: TGTGCCAGCAGCTCGCGGGGGGCAGGCACAGATACGCAGTATTTT.

Concerning this clonotype itself: This may be a read error: a much more frequent sequence differs by one nucleotide. This sequence joins TRBV6-5 and TRBJ1-2, with unresolved D. The germline V gene has CDR1 MNHEY and CDR2 SVGAGI. V was pared by 7 bases and J by 0 bases, with 9 bases between. This CDR3 has 13 residues. CDR3 region: CASTAAANYGYTF. DNA of the CDR3: TGTGCCAGCACCGCAGCAGCTAACTATGGCTACACCTTC.

V gene TRBV5-1 combines with J gene TRBJ2-3; 8 positions agree with TRBD2. CDR1 and CDR2 (germline): SGHRS, YFSETQ. The J segment lost 2 bases and the V segment lost 9 bases, leaving 14 bases of the junction unmatched. This CDR3 has 16 amino acids. The CDR3 reads CATASAGGRLTDTQYF. The CDR3 DNA reads as TGCGCCACTGCTTCGGCGGGGGGCCGTCTCACAGATACGCAGTATTTT.

This clonotype was seen more than once but under ten times. The chain joins TRBV5-1 to TRBJ2-3, with D unclear. The CDR3 runs 12 residues. Germline V CDR1 and CDR2: SGHRS, YFSETQ. V lost 5 bases to trimming and J lost 2 bases, with 6 bases between them. CDR3 protein: CASRKTTDTQYF. Written as DNA, the CDR3 is TGCGCCAGCAGGAAGACCACAGATACGCAGTATTTT.

The chain couples TRBV23-1 to TRBJ1-5; 10 nucleotides match TRBD1. TRBV23-1 counts as an open reading frame of uncertain function. The CDR3 has 15 residues. The J segment lost 4 bases and the V segment lost 3 bases, leaving 3 bases of the junction unmatched. Written as DNA, the CDR3 is TGCGCCAGCAGTCATTGGACAGGGGGTAATCAGCCCCAGCATTTT. Encoded protein: CASSHWTGGNQPQHF.

The gene calls are TRBV5-1 and TRBJ2-1; TRBD1 matches at 7 bases. The J segment lost 10 bases and the V segment lost 3 bases, leaving 7 bases of the junction unmatched. From germline, CDR1 is SGHRS and CDR2 YFSETQ. This CDR3 spans 13 amino acids. CDR3 sequence (DNA): TGCGCCAGCAGCTCCCCGGGACAGTGGGAGCAGTTCTTC. Amino acid sequence: CASSSPGQWEQFF.

The table lists this clonotype with many counts. The V gene is TRBV5-1, the J gene TRBJ2-3; D not certain. Germline CDR1 reads SGHRS; CDR2 reads YFSETQ. Trimming stripped 0 bases from V and 3 bases from J, with 11 bases between. The CDR3 totals 15 residues. The CDR3 DNA sequence: TGCGCCAGCAGCTTGGTGGGCGTGTCAACAGATACGCAGTATTTT. This gives the protein CASSLVGVSTDTQYF.

Notes on this clonotype: Being one base from a much bigger clone, this may be a read error. The J gene is TRBJ2-7, the V gene TRBV29-1, with D maybe TRBD1 (6 bases). CDR3 length: 12 amino acids. Per germline, CDR1 SQVTM and CDR2 ANQGSEA. Between the trimmed V and J ends, which lost 4 bases and 3 bases, there was a span of 10 bases. CDR3 nucleotide sequence: TGCAGCGTTGGGGGCAGGGGCTACGAGCAGTACTTC. It translates to CSVGGRGYEQYF.

This clonotype was picked up a small number of times. The rearrangement joins TRBV7-9 to TRBJ1-1; 8 positions agree with TRBD1. Germline V CDR1 and CDR2: SEHNR, FQNEAQ (reference sequence). This CDR3 is built from 15 residues. J lost 2 bases, V lost 6 bases, and 8 bases had no gene match. This CDR3 is CASRYQTGANTEAFF. The CDR3 DNA sequence: TGTGCCAGCAGGTATCAGACAGGGGCCAACACTGAAGCTTTCTTT.

J is TRBJ2-3 and V is TRBV5-6, with TRBD2 as a possible D gene (7 bases). This CDR3 has 16 amino acids. Germline V lookup: CDR1 SGHDT, CDR2 YYEEEE. Between the trimmed V and J ends, which lost 0 bases and 6 bases, there was a span of 17 bases. In DNA form, the CDR3 reads TGTGCCAGCAGCTTGGATCTTCCGGGGGGCAGGGATACGCAGTATTTT. Encoded protein: CASSLDLPGGRDTQYF.

This clonotype came up once. The genes are TRBV3-1 and TRBJ1-2, with 10 bases lining up with TRBD1. The CDR3 contains 14 residues. The V gene's germline CDR1 is LGHDT and CDR2 YNNKEL (reference sequence). V trimming: 7 bases; J trimming: 8 bases; junction bases outside the gene matches: 10. Here the CDR3 DNA reads TGTGCCAGCAACCTAGGACAGGGGGATCAAGGCTACACCTTC. It encodes CASNLGQGDQGYTF.

J is TRBJ2-3 and V is TRBV24-1, with 13 bases fitting TRBD2. The J segment lost 7 bases and the V segment lost 3 bases, leaving 3 bases of the junction unmatched. This CDR3 region has 15 residues. Germline CDR1 is KGHDR and CDR2 is SFDVKD. In DNA form, the CDR3 reads TGTGCCACCAGTGATACTAGCGGGGGGGCTAATACGCAGTATTTT. Amino acids: CATSDTSGGANTQYF.